These 14 T cell receptor beta chains were sequenced from one sample in a study of Tregs in tolerant kidney transplant recipients (dated by TCRdb to 2018 to 2020). To prepare the library, the immunoSEQ multiplex PCR assay was applied. TCRdb retrieved this table from immuneACCESS and kept in-frame rearrangements only. Not all clones are present; in checked studies, unresolved V genes account for under half, and no reason is known for the remainder. The sample table holds about 240,000 clones, of which 65% to 85% were seen once. The top ten hold about 0.64% of the sample. The specimen sequenced was CD4+ T cells from blood. The receptors shown here come from a human donor in good health.

The chain uses TRBV4-1 and TRBJ2-1, with 10 bases matching TRBD2. In germline, CDR1 is MGHRA, CDR2 YSYEKL. This CDR3 comprises 16 residues. Trimming cost V 0 bases and J 15 bases; bases outside gene matches: 14. DNA for the CDR3: TGCGCCAGCAGCCAAGACCTTATCGGAGCGGGAGGGCTGGGGTTCTTC. It translates to CASSQDLIGAGGLGFF.

V gene TRBV30 combines with J gene TRBJ2-7, with D hard to call. V gave up 1 base and J gave up 2 bases, with 3 bases separating them. There are 11 residues in the CDR3. Germline CDR1 reads GTSNPN; CDR2 reads SVGIG (reference sequence). CDR3 loop: CAWSGAYEQYF. The CDR3 nucleotides read TGTGCCTGGAGTGGAGCCTACGAGCAGTACTTC.

The chain links TRBV29-1 to TRBJ1-1; tentative D call: TRBD1 (6 bases). Germline CDR1 reads SQVTM; CDR2 reads ANQGSEA. The CDR3 is made up of 17 amino acids. V lost 2 bases to trimming and J lost 1 base, with 20 bases between them. DNA of the CDR3: TGCAGCGTTGAAACTTTCGATCCGGGACATAGGAACACTGAAGCTTTCTTT. Its protein is CSVETFDPGHRNTEAFF.

The chain carries TRBV7-9 and TRBJ1-2; D possibly corresponds to TRBD1 (5 bases). V was shortened by 5 bases and J by 6 bases, with 19 bases between the two germline ends. Germline assignment: CDR1 SEHNR and CDR2 FQNEAQ (reference sequence). The CDR3 length is 15 residues. The CDR3 spells CASSPPGEGSHGYTF. CDR3 bases: TGTGCCAGCAGCCCCCCGGGGGAAGGGAGTCATGGCTACACCTTC.

This clone was observed once. The rearrangement uses TRBV18 and TRBJ2-7; 11 positions match TRBD2. This CDR3 has 17 amino acids. Germline trimming cut 6 bases from V and 5 bases from J; bases unmatched to any gene: 15. CDR1 and CDR2 (germline): KGHSH, LQKENI. In DNA, the CDR3 is TGTGCCAGCTCCCCTCGATTATTTAGCGGGAGGGACGACGAGCAGTACTTC. It specifies CASSPRLFSGRDDEQYF.

J is TRBJ1-4 and V is TRBV30, with D uncertain. Between the trimmed V and J ends, which lost 2 bases and 0 bases, there was a span of 10 bases. In germline, CDR1 is GTSNPN, CDR2 SVGIG (reference sequence). CDR3 length equals 15 residues. CDR3 nucleotide sequence: TGTGCCTGGAGTACTGTAGGAGCAACTAATGAAAAACTGTTTTTT. This translates into CAWSTVGATNEKLFF.

The gene calls are TRBV5-1 and TRBJ2-7; D might be TRBD1 or TRBD2, each matching 5 bases. This CDR3 contains 14 residues. V lost 3 bases and J lost 0, with 10 bases in between. CDR1 is SGHRS, CDR2 YFSETQ, per germline. CDR3 region: CASSSGTPSYEQYF. In DNA, the CDR3 is TGCGCCAGCAGCTCCGGGACCCCCTCCTACGAGCAGTACTTC.

V is TRBV9 and J is TRBJ2-2; D is undetermined. The CDR3 is 11 amino acids. Trimming shortened V by 2 bases and J by 6 bases, and 2 bases separated the two germline ends. Looked up from germline, CDR1 is SGDLS and CDR2 is YYNGEE. CDR3 DNA sequence: TGTGCCAGCAGCGTCGCCGGGGAGCTGTTTTTT. Protein: CASSVAGELFF.

For this clone: The same CDR3 can be traced to other DNA sequences in this sample. The chain links TRBV5-1 to TRBJ2-3; D gene unclear. The CDR3 is 14 amino acids. Trimming left V 0 bases short and J 2 bases short, with 7 bases between. Germline V gene sequence: CDR1 SGHRS, CDR2 YFSETQ. This chain's CDR3 is CASSLGSPTDTQYF. The CDR3 nucleotides read TGCGCCAGCAGCTTGGGCAGTCCCACAGATACGCAGTATTTT.

V usage is TRBV11-2 and J usage is TRBJ2-2; 14 bases fit TRBD2. CDR1 is SGHAT and CDR2 is FQNNGV in the germline V gene. CDR3 length: 19 residues. V lost 2 bases and J lost 7; bases outside the gene matches: 12. The CDR3 nucleotides read TGTGCCAGCAGCTTATCCGCCGGGACTAGCGGGAGAGGTCGCGGGGAGCTGTTTTTT. Protein product: CASSLSAGTSGRGRGELFF.

The V gene is TRBV12-2, the J gene TRBJ2-5; the table's TRBD2 call for D was not verified on the DNA. TRBV12-2 has pseudogene status. This CDR3 contains 15 residues. CDR3 sequence reads: CASRLVPKRQETQYF. The DNA for the CDR3 is TGTGCAAGTCGCTTGGTTCCGAAGCGGCAAGAGACCCAGTACTTC.

The J gene is TRBJ2-1, the V gene TRBV4-1; D unclear. V lost 1 base to trimming and J lost 4 bases, with 11 bases between them. CDR3 size: 15 residues. Germline V lookup: CDR1 MGHRA, CDR2 YSYEKL. CDR3 bases: TGCGCCAGCAGCCAAGTAGGAACCCTGTACAATGAGCAGTTCTTC. This codes for CASSQVGTLYNEQFF.

This chain links TRBV11-2 with TRBJ1-1, with D possibly being TRBD1 (5 bases). Trimming took off 5 bases at V and 0 bases at J, with 16 bases between the two ends. In germline, CDR1 is SGHAT, CDR2 FQNNGV. This CDR3 contains 16 residues. The chain's CDR3 is CASSLREGSLNTEAFF. The CDR3 nucleotides are TGTGCCAGCAGCCTAAGGGAGGGGTCCCTGAACACTGAAGCTTTCTTT.

This clone was seen once. The gene calls are TRBV7-9 and TRBJ2-2; 13 nucleotides line up with TRBD2. Germline values: CDR1 SEHNR, CDR2 FQNEAQ (reference sequence). The CDR3 has 19 amino acids. Losses at the gene ends were 1 base for V and 0 bases for J; bases not matched to a gene: 5. The CDR3 loop reads CASSLVPGLAGPNTGELFF. The CDR3 nucleotides are TGTGCCAGCAGCTTAGTCCCGGGACTAGCGGGACCGAACACCGGGGAGCTGTTTTTT.